A single sample gave rise to the 30 T cell receptor beta chains below, sequenced in a study of blood T cell repertoires in COVID-19. TCRdb's table, derived via immunoSEQ multiplex PCR, lists solely in-frame clones and lacks some. The sample shows hundreds of thousands of clones, just under 90% of them seen only once. Material: PBMCs or T cells enriched from blood (not recorded which). These receptors all come from a man younger than 40 who had recovered from COVID-19.

The J gene is TRBJ1-4, the V gene TRBV9, with D perhaps matching TRBD1 (6 bases). The V end lost 1 base, the J end lost 0 bases, and 13 bases lay between the germline ends. Germline V CDR1 and CDR2: SGDLS, YYNGEE. This CDR3 spans 17 amino acids. Here the CDR3 reads CASSVNRGTSTNEKLFF. For the CDR3, the DNA is TGTGCCAGCAGCGTAAATAGGGGGACCTCAACTAATGAAAAACTGTTTTTT.

With regard to this clone: This same CDR3 is encoded by further DNA sequences in the sample. The CDR3, as DNA: TGTGCCAGCAGCCAAGCCGGACTAGCGGGGATAGGCACAGATACGCAGTATTTT. As protein: CASSQAGLAGIGTDTQYF. The chain recombines TRBV4-2 with TRBJ2-3; TRBD2 matches 12 bases. With V trimmed by 1 base and J by 1 base, 6 bases remained unmatched. This CDR3 has 18 amino acids. CDR1 and CDR2 from the germline V gene are LGHNA and YNFKEQ.

The J gene is TRBJ1-4, the V gene TRBV28, with D perhaps matching TRBD1 (5 bases). V lost 3 bases, J lost 7 bases, and 12 bases lay in between. The CDR3 is 14 residues long. CDR1 MDHEN and CDR2 SYDVKM come from the germline V gene. CDR3: CASSFGGPGEKLFF. CDR3 nucleotides: TGTGCCAGCAGTTTCGGGGGACCCGGTGAAAAACTGTTTTTT.

The chain joins TRBV4-1 to TRBJ2-1; the D gene is possibly TRBD2 (6 bases). The V end lost 4 bases, the J end lost 4 bases, and 14 bases lay between the germline ends. This CDR3 region has 15 residues. CDR1 is MGHRA and CDR2 is YSYEKL in the germline V gene. CDR3 amino acids: CASSPQEGPYNEQFF. CDR3 coding DNA: TGCGCCAGCAGCCCGCAGGAGGGGCCATACAATGAGCAGTTCTTC.

In regard to this clone: Since a much larger clone is just one base distant, this may be a read error. The V and J genes are TRBV14 and TRBJ2-7; no definite D call. Germline V gives CDR1 SGHDN, CDR2 FVKESK. The germline V and J ends were trimmed by 4 bases and 2 bases, with 3 bases remaining between them. The CDR3 consists of 11 residues. The chain's CDR3 is CASSRAYEQYF. As DNA, the CDR3 is TGTGCCAGCAGCCGCGCCTACGAGCAGTACTTC.

The chain is built from TRBV19 and TRBJ2-1, with 8 bases lining up with TRBD1. Germline CDR1 reads LNHDA; CDR2 reads SQIVND (reference sequence). Trimming at V came to 5 bases and at J to 0 bases, leaving 6 bases not matched to a gene. The CDR3 is 16 residues long. In DNA, the CDR3 is TGTGCCAGTAGTCCTCGGACAGGGCGCTCCTACAATGAGCAGTTCTTC. Encoded protein: CASSPRTGRSYNEQFF.

The chain employs TRBV4-1 and TRBJ1-4; 10 positions agree with TRBD1. Germline V gives CDR1 MGHRA, CDR2 YSYEKL. Trimming removed 2 bases from V and 10 bases from J; junction bases left unmatched: 7. The CDR3 has 15 amino acids. This chain's CDR3 is CASSQPGQGTGKLFF. The CDR3 nucleotides read TGCGCCAGCAGCCAACCGGGACAGGGGACGGGAAAACTGTTTTTT.

V and J are TRBV4-3 and TRBJ2-5; 9 bases agree with TRBD2. The germline V gene has CDR1 LGHNA and CDR2 YSLEER. The CDR3 has 16 residues. After removal of 0 bases from V and 4 bases from J, the junction contained 6 bases not matched to a gene. Here the CDR3 reads CASSQDGGGAGETQYF. CDR3 nucleotide sequence: TGCGCCAGCAGCCAAGATGGCGGGGGGGCGGGAGAGACCCAGTACTTC.

This sequence joins TRBV7-9 and TRBJ2-2; 9 bases align to TRBD1. CDR1 is SEHNR, CDR2 FQNEAQ, per germline (reference sequence). The CDR3 length is 16 residues. V was clipped by 4 bases and J by 2 bases; unmatched bases: 5. DNA of the CDR3: TGTGCCAGCAGCTCGCCGGGACAGGGTAACACCGGGGAGCTGTTTTTT. As protein: CASSSPGQGNTGELFF. The whole variable domain, filled in from reference TRBV7-9 and TRBJ2-2, reads DTGVSQNPRHKITKRGQNVTFRCDPISEHNRLYWYRQTLGQGPEFLTYFQNEAQLEKSRLLSDRFSAERPKGSFSTLEIQRTEQGDSAMYLCASSSPGQGNTGELFFGEGSRLTVL.

V is TRBV2 and J is TRBJ2-1; TRBD2 matches 11 bases. Germline V gene data show CDR1 as SNHLY and CDR2 as FYNNEI. The V segment lost 6 bases and the J segment 4 bases; nucleotides outside the gene matches: 5. The CDR3 is made up of 15 amino acids. CDR3 bases: TGTGCCAGCAGGGCGAGACTAGCGGGGTACAATGAGCAGTTCTTC. Amino acid sequence: CASRARLAGYNEQFF. The full variable domain, with the rest looked up from reference TRBV2 and TRBJ2-1, is EPEVTQTPSHQVTQMGQEVILRCVPISNHLYFYWYRQILGQKVEFLVSFYNNEISEKSEIFDDQFSVERPDGSNFTLKIRSTKLEDSAMYFCASRARLAGYNEQFFGPGTRLTVL.

CDR3 in DNA: TGTGCCAGCAGCGTAGGTACGGAGCGGGGGCCGCTGCAGTTCTTC. This translates into CASSVGTERGPLQFF. The rearrangement links TRBV9 to TRBJ2-1; 8 bases map to TRBD2. V shed 0 bases, J shed 12 bases, and the junction held 11 bases outside the gene matches. Germline loops: CDR1 SGDLS, CDR2 YYNGEE. The length of the CDR3 is 15 residues.

V usage is TRBV19 and J usage is TRBJ2-1; TRBD2 might be the D (6 bases). This CDR3 spans 15 amino acids. CDR1 is LNHDA and CDR2 is SQIVND in the germline V gene (reference sequence). The ends were cut back, 6 bases at V and 7 bases at J, with 19 bases in the middle. CDR3 region: CASRSKRAEWNEQFF. CDR3 nucleotide sequence: TGTGCCAGTAGATCGAAGCGGGCTGAGTGGAATGAGCAGTTCTTC.

The chain carries TRBV5-6 and TRBJ2-2; 8 bases map to TRBD1. The CDR3 totals 15 residues. Germline V gene lookup returns CDR1 SGHDT and CDR2 YYEEEE. The J segment lost 5 bases and the V segment lost 2 bases, leaving 5 bases of the junction unmatched. CDR3 bases: TGTGCCAGCAGCTTCCTCCAGGGGGCAACCGGGGAGCTGTTTTTT. This translates into CASSFLQGATGELFF. The entire variable domain, with the rest obtained from reference TRBV5-6 and TRBJ2-2, is as follows: DAGVTQSPTHLIKTRGQQVTLRCSPKSGHDTVSWYQQALGQGPQFIFQYYEEEERQRGNFPDRFSGHQFPNYSSELNVNALLLGDSALYLCASSFLQGATGELFFGEGSRLTVL.

V usage is TRBV6-2 or TRBV6-3 and J usage is TRBJ1-1; TRBD1 might be the D (6 bases). CDR3 length: 14 residues. Germline loops: CDR1 MNHEY, CDR2 SVGEGT. The germline V and J ends were trimmed by 5 bases and 1 base, with 11 bases remaining between them. The CDR3 here is CASSAGASNTEAFF. CDR3 bases: TGTGCCAGCAGTGCAGGGGCCTCGAACACTGAAGCTTTCTTT.

This chain links TRBV4-1 with TRBJ2-6; the D is unclear. The V gene lost 5 bases and the J gene lost 0 bases, with 8 bases spanning the gap. CDR1 MGHRA and CDR2 YSYEKL come from the germline V gene. There are 15 residues in the CDR3. In DNA form, the CDR3 reads TGCGCCAGCAGCGACCCGGGCTCTGGGGCCAACGTCCTGACTTTC. Amino acids: CASSDPGSGANVLTF.

This clone was found once. The rearrangement links TRBV4-2 to TRBJ1-4; tentative D call: TRBD1 (6 bases). With 0 bases removed from V and 5 bases from J, the gap between germline ends came to 19 bases. The germline gives CDR1 LGHNA, CDR2 YNFKEQ. CDR3 length: 18 residues. The CDR3 DNA reads as TGTGCCAGCAGCCAAGAAGGCCTTGGAGGACAGATGAATGAAAAACTGTTTTTT. Translation gives CASSQEGLGGQMNEKLFF.

The V and J genes are TRBV19 and TRBJ1-4; 7 bases are shared with TRBD1. The CDR3 extends over 14 amino acids. CDR1 LNHDA and CDR2 SQIVND come from the germline V gene (reference sequence). With 3 bases clipped from V and 8 bases from J, the junction kept 6 bases outside the gene matches. CDR3 sequence reads: CASSIGRGKEKLFF. CDR3 nucleotide sequence: TGTGCCAGTAGTATTGGCAGGGGGAAGGAAAAACTGTTTTTT.

The rearrangement uses TRBV18 and TRBJ1-2; TRBD1 is a possible D gene (6 bases). The CDR3 length is 12 residues. The germline gives CDR1 KGHSH, CDR2 LQKENI. V was trimmed by 5 bases and J by 4 bases, leaving 8 bases between them. CDR3 nucleotide sequence: TGTGCCAGCTCAGCGGACAGCTATGGCTACACCTTC. Translated: CASSADSYGYTF.

The table lists this clone with a count of one. The CDR3 region is CASSWSQGEAFF. In DNA form, the CDR3 reads TGTGCCAGCAGTTGGTCCCAGGGTGAAGCTTTCTTT. The chain is built from TRBV6-5 and TRBJ1-1; D is perhaps TRBD1 (5 bases). Germline CDR1 is MNHEY and CDR2 is SVGAGI. There are 12 residues in the CDR3. V was cut by 4 bases and J by 7 bases, with 10 bases left in between.

The rearrangement links TRBV3-1 (or the pseudogene TRBV3-2) to TRBJ1-5; 9 bases line up with TRBD1. CDR1 LGHDT and CDR2 YNNKEL come from the germline V gene (reference sequence). V trimming: 1 base; J trimming: 7 bases; junction bases outside the gene matches: 2. The CDR3 runs 14 residues. The CDR3 DNA is TGTGCCAGCAGCCAAGCGACAGGGGGGCAGCCCCAGCATTTT. This gives the protein CASSQATGGQPQHF.

The chain employs TRBV10-1 and TRBJ1-6; D unclear. Germline assignment: CDR1 WNHNN and CDR2 SYGVQD (reference sequence). Deletions cut 7 bases from V and 2 bases from J, with 15 bases between. The CDR3 is made up of 16 amino acids. CDR3: CASTSTPVPYNSPLHF. The DNA for the CDR3 is TGCGCCAGCACTAGCACCCCTGTCCCCTATAATTCACCCCTCCACTTT.

This clone was seen just once. The chain recombines TRBV28 with TRBJ2-7; TRBD2 might be the D (6 bases). This CDR3 has 14 residues. From germline, CDR1 is MDHEN and CDR2 SYDVKM. V dropped 3 bases and J dropped 2 bases, with 11 bases sitting between them. This CDR3 is CASSFRGSPYEQYF. CDR3 nucleotide sequence: TGTGCCAGCAGTTTTCGGGGGTCCCCCTACGAGCAGTACTTC.

The V call is TRBV3-1 (or the pseudogene TRBV3-2), the J call TRBJ1-2, with unresolved D. The germline CDR1 and CDR2 sequences are LGHDT and YNNKEL (reference sequence). The V and J ends lost 6 bases and 4 bases respectively, with 24 bases between them. The CDR3 contains 17 residues. This chain's CDR3 is CASRHRGLPSLSYGYTF. In DNA, the CDR3 is TGTGCCAGCAGGCACCGGGGATTACCCTCCTTAAGCTATGGCTACACCTTC.

The chain is built from TRBV7-2 and TRBJ1-4; 7 bases align to TRBD1. V lost 6 bases, J lost 4 bases, and 8 bases stayed unmatched. This CDR3 spans 15 amino acids. In germline, CDR1 is SGHTA, CDR2 FQGNSA. This CDR3 is CASSYTGDINEKLFF. CDR3 in DNA: TGTGCCAGCAGTTACACAGGGGATATTAATGAAAAACTGTTTTTT. Supplemented by reference TRBV7-2 and TRBJ1-4, the full variable domain reads GAGVSQSPSNKVTEKGKDVELRCDPISGHTALYWYRQSLGQGLEFLIYFQGNSAPDKSGLPSDRFSAERTGGSVSTLTIQRTQQEDSAVYLCASSYTGDINEKLFFGSGTQLSVL.

The J gene is TRBJ2-1, the V gene TRBV7-9, with unresolved D. CDR3 length: 16 amino acids. Germline V gives CDR1 SEHNR, CDR2 FQNEAQ (reference sequence). The V and J ends lost 0 bases and 6 bases respectively, with 15 bases between them. CDR3 sequence reads: CASSLALAPVVNEQFF. The DNA for the CDR3 is TGTGCCAGCAGCTTAGCCTTAGCCCCGGTGGTCAATGAGCAGTTCTTC.

This rearrangement joins TRBV4-3 to TRBJ2-3; 8 nucleotides line up with TRBD2. V gave up 4 bases and J gave up 0 bases; unmatched junction bases: 3. CDR1 LGHNA and CDR2 YSLEER come from the germline V gene. There are 15 residues in the CDR3. Here the CDR3 reads CASSLTSGSTDTQYF. CDR3 bases: TGCGCCAGCAGCCTTACTAGCGGTAGCACAGATACGCAGTATTTT.

This clone appeared once. This sequence joins TRBV11-3 and TRBJ1-2; 7 positions agree with TRBD1. CDR1 is SGHNT, CDR2 YENEEA, per germline. The CDR3 length is 13 residues. Germline trimming cut 3 bases from V and 4 bases from J; bases unmatched to any gene: 2. CDR3: CASSLSGGYGYTF. The DNA of the CDR3 is TGTGCCAGCAGCTTGTCAGGGGGCTATGGCTACACCTTC. Supplemented by reference TRBV11-3 and TRBJ1-2, the full variable domain reads EAGVVQSPRYKIIEKKQPVAFWCNPISGHNTLYWYLQNLGQGPELLIRYENEEAVDDSQLPKDRFSAERLKGVDSTLKIQPAELGDSAVYLCASSLSGGYGYTFGSGTRLTVV.

This clone was found once. The J gene is TRBJ1-6, the V gene TRBV6-5; TRBD1 is a possible D gene (6 bases). The germline CDR1 and CDR2 sequences are MNHEY and SVGAGI. The CDR3 spans 14 residues. Trimming took off 2 bases at V and 8 bases at J, with 10 bases between the two ends. The CDR3 sequence is CASSYQGRDSPLHF. CDR3 nucleotide sequence: TGTGCCAGCAGTTACCAGGGGCGGGATTCACCCCTCCACTTT.

The chain has TRBV9 and TRBJ2-1; 10 bases match TRBD2. V trimming: 4 bases; J trimming: 6 bases; junction bases outside the gene matches: 7. Germline V gene lookup returns CDR1 SGDLS and CDR2 YYNGEE. CDR3 length: 15 amino acids. The CDR3: CASSSLAGQPNEQFF. The CDR3 nucleotides read TGTGCCAGCAGCTCACTAGCGGGGCAACCCAATGAGCAGTTCTTC.

The chain combines TRBV6-2 or TRBV6-3 with TRBJ2-7; TRBD2 matches at 11 bases. Per germline, CDR1 MNHEY and CDR2 SVGEGT. The J segment lost 4 bases and the V segment lost 4 bases, leaving 6 bases of the junction unmatched. The CDR3 has 15 amino acids. The DNA of the CDR3 is TGTGCCAGCAGTTTCCTAGCGGGAGGAAGGTACGAGCAGTACTTC. This encodes CASSFLAGGRYEQYF.